This is a list of T cell receptor beta chains from one sample in a study of beta chain features in type 1 diabetes. Produced via immunoSEQ multiplex PCR; TCRdb's table is partial and in-frame only. The data show more than 250,000 clones, roughly 22% seen once. The material sequenced was naive CD4+ T cells from blood. The receptors here all came from a woman in her thirties or forties with type 1 diabetes. The CDR3 runs from the conserved cysteine through the conserved F or W. The D gene is left open where the match is weak. Size tells how often a clone was seen (once, few, many) or the class of an expanded clone, and some rows leave it out.

V,D,size,length,J,DNA,CDR3
TRBV4-3,.,few,16,TRBJ2-5,TGCGCCAGCAGCCAAGATCAACGCAGGGGCGGAGAGACCCAGTACTTC,CASSQDQRRGGETQYF
TRBV29-1,.,few,11,TRBJ2-5,TGCAGCGTTGTGGGGGGAGAGACCCAGTACTTC,CSVVGGETQYF
TRBV29-1,TRBD1,few,13,TRBJ2-7,TGCAGCGTTGCAGGCCAGGGGGACTACGAGCAGTACTTC,CSVAGQGDYEQYF
TRBV30,TRBD1,.,13,TRBJ1-2,TGTGCCTGGAACTTACAGGGGAACTATGGCTACACCTTC,CAWNLQGNYGYTF
TRBV9,.,.,17,TRBJ2-7,TGTGCCAGCAGCTCTCCCCGGGGAGAGGCCCTCTCCTACGAGCAGTACTTC,CASSSPRGEALSYEQYF
TRBV27,TRBD1,.,15,TRBJ2-2,TGTGCCAGCAGTTTCTACAGGGGAAACACCGGGGAGCTGTTTTTT,CASSFYRGNTGELFF
TRBV6-6,TRBD2,few,13,TRBJ2-1,TGTGCCAGCAGTACTAGCGGGAGCGATGAGCAGTTCTTC,CASSTSGSDEQFF
TRBV30,TRBD2,few,15,TRBJ2-3,TGTGCCTGGAGTGGCGTAGCGGGAGCGGGGGATACGCAGTATTTT,CAWSGVAGAGDTQYF
TRBV6-5,.,few,14,TRBJ2-5,TGTGCCAGCAGTTACTCTACAGGTAGCGAGACCCAGTACTTC,CASSYSTGSETQYF
TRBV6-1,TRBD2,few,16,TRBJ2-1,TGTGCCAGCAGTGCGGTGGGACTAAGCTCCTACAATGAGCAGTTCTTC,CASSAVGLSSYNEQFF
TRBV5-4,TRBD2,.,15,TRBJ2-5,TGTGCCAGCAGCTTGGGCTGGGGGGGATCGGAGACCCAGTACTTC,CASSLGWGGSETQYF
TRBV30,TRBD1,.,15,TRBJ1-2,TGTGCCTGGAGCGTTGGGACAGGCGTAAGCTCTGGCTACACCTTC,CAWSVGTGVSSGYTF
TRBV10-3,.,few,16,TRBJ2-1,TGTGCCATCAGTGAGGTCGTGGGGAGCTCCTACAATGAGCAGTTCTTC,CAISEVVGSSYNEQFF
TRBV9,TRBD2,few,14,TRBJ2-1,TGTGCCAGCAGCGATGGGGGACTAGCGGGTGAGCAGTTCTTC,CASSDGGLAGEQFF
TRBV7-9,TRBD1,few,15,TRBJ2-7,TGTGCCAGCAGCTTCCGGACAGGGGATAGAAGCGAGCAGTACTTC,CASSFRTGDRSEQYF
TRBV4-3,.,few,13,TRBJ2-1,TGCGCCTCATCTGCCACTAGAGACAATGAGCAGTTCTTC,CASSATRDNEQFF
TRBV6-5,TRBD1,.,13,TRBJ2-1,TGTGCCAGCAGCTCCGGGACAGGGGTGAGGGAGTTCTTC,CASSSGTGVREFF
TRBV9,.,.,17,TRBJ2-1,TGTGCCAGCAGCGTATCCCCGGAGCGGACAGCTAAAAATGAGCAGTTCTTC,CASSVSPERTAKNEQFF
TRBV21-1,.,few,14,TRBJ2-7,TGTGCCAGCAGCAAAGTGGACAGACTCTACGAGCAGTACTTC,CASSKVDRLYEQYF
TRBV7-2,TRBD1,.,15,TRBJ2-7,TGTGCCAGCAGCTCGACCGGGACAGACAACTACGAGCAGTACTTC,CASSSTGTDNYEQYF
TRBV25-1,TRBD2,.,16,TRBJ2-2,TGTGCCAGCAGTGACTCGGGGGGGCGCGTCACCGGGGAGCTGTTTTTT,CASSDSGGRVTGELFF
TRBV7-3,TRBD1,few,14,TRBJ1-2,TGTGCCAGCAGTCCAGGGGGCGCAGACTATGGCTACACCTTC,CASSPGGADYGYTF
TRBV28,.,few,15,TRBJ2-1,TGTGCCAGCAGTTCAAGTGGGAGCTCCTACAATGAGCAGTTCTTC,CASSSSGSSYNEQFF
TRBV9,TRBD2,.,15,TRBJ2-7,TGTGCCAGCAGCGCTGGAATCGACGGGGGGTACGAGCAGTACTTC,CASSAGIDGGYEQYF
TRBV2,.,few,13,TRBJ2-2,TGTGCCAGCAGTGAATCGGGGACCGGGGAGCTGTTTTTT,CASSESGTGELFF
TRBV20-1,.,.,11,TRBJ2-3,TGCAGTGCTAAGCCCACAGATACGCAGTATTTT,CSAKPTDTQYF
TRBV5-4,TRBD2,.,16,TRBJ2-2,TGTGCCAGCAGGGACCAAGCGGGAGGCCGCACCGGGGAGCTGTTTTTT,CASRDQAGGRTGELFF
TRBV7-2,.,few,13,TRBJ2-3,TGTGCCAGCAGCTTAGTATATGCAGATACGCAGTATTTT,CASSLVYADTQYF
TRBV19,TRBD1,few,17,TRBJ1-5,TGTGCCAGTAGTGTAACCGGGACAGGGGGCTTGGTTCAGCCCCAGCATTTT,CASSVTGTGGLVQPQHF
TRBV29-1,.,.,11,TRBJ1-1,TGCAGCGCTACAGTGAACACTGAAGCTTTCTTT,CSATVNTEAFF
TRBV28,TRBD2,few,15,TRBJ2-1,TGTGCCAGCAGTTTACTGGGACTAGAGACGTATGAGCAGTTCTTC,CASSLLGLETYEQFF
TRBV9,.,once,17,TRBJ1-4,TGTGCCAGCAGCGTAGGTGGGACTTGGGCAACTAATGAAAAACTGTTTTTT,CASSVGGTWATNEKLFF
TRBV27,.,few,14,TRBJ1-1,TGTGCCAGCAGTGTACAGGGCTGGGACACTGAAGCTTTCTTT,CASSVQGWDTEAFF
TRBV9,TRBD1,.,18,TRBJ2-2,TGTGCCAGCAGCGTAGGTGTACCGGGGACAGCGAACACCGGGGAGCTGTTTTTT,CASSVGVPGTANTGELFF
TRBV29-1,.,.,11,TRBJ1-2,TGCAGCGTTGAAGGTGGGCTCGGCTACACCTTC,CSVEGGLGYTF
TRBV2,.,few,12,TRBJ1-4,TGTGCCAGCGGCGCGCGGGGCGAAAAACTGTTTTTT,CASGARGEKLFF
TRBV30,.,.,14,TRBJ2-5,TGTGCCTGGAGTGAAGGTACCAGGGTAGGAACCCAGTACTTC,CAWSEGTRVGTQYF
TRBV7-9,TRBD1,.,14,TRBJ1-1,TGTGCCAGCAGCCGCCGACAGGGGAACGCTGAAGCTTTCTTT,CASSRRQGNAEAFF
TRBV7-3,TRBD2,.,15,TRBJ2-1,TGTGCCAGCAGCCCAAGTAGCGGGACCTACAATGAGCAGTTCTTC,CASSPSSGTYNEQFF
TRBV9,.,few,14,TRBJ2-7,TGTGCCAGCAGCGTAGATCGGACATCTGGTGAGCAGTACTTC,CASSVDRTSGEQYF
TRBV4-3,.,.,16,TRBJ2-4,TGCGCCAGCAGCCGACAAGTTGATCTAGCCAAAAACATTCAGTACTTC,CASSRQVDLAKNIQYF
TRBV7-2,TRBD1,.,14,TRBJ2-7,TGTGCCAGCAGCCCCAGACAGGGCGAGGGCGAGCAGTACTTC,CASSPRQGEGEQYF
TRBV15,.,few,13,TRBJ2-3,TGTGCCACCGGGCGGGCTAGCACAGATACGCAGTATTTT,CATGRASTDTQYF
TRBV19,TRBD2,.,14,TRBJ2-1,TGTGCCAGTAGTATACTAGCGGGAGTGGGTGAGCAGTTCTTC,CASSILAGVGEQFF
TRBV15,.,.,13,TRBJ1-2,TGTGCCACCAGCGGAGGACAGCTGTATGGCTACACCTTC,CATSGGQLYGYTF
TRBV20-1,.,.,10,TRBJ1-1,TGCAGTGCTCAGGGCGCCGAAGCTTTCTTT,CSAQGAEAFF
TRBV7-2,TRBD2,.,17,TRBJ2-5,TGTGCCAGCAGCATAGGACTAGCGGGGACGGGGCAAGAGACCCAGTACTTC,CASSIGLAGTGQETQYF
TRBV6-5,TRBD1,.,12,TRBJ2-1,TGTGCCAGCAGCACAGGGGACGATGAGCAGTTCTTC,CASSTGDDEQFF
TRBV29-1,.,.,14,TRBJ2-1,TGCAGCGCAAGCCCGGGGAGCTCCTACAATGAGCAGTTCTTC,CSASPGSSYNEQFF
TRBV6-6,.,few,11,TRBJ2-3,TGTGCCAGCAGTTCCCCGGATACGCAGTATTTT,CASSSPDTQYF
TRBV5-4,.,.,14,TRBJ1-5,TGTGCCAGCAGTAGGGACGGGGGAAATCAGCCCCAGCATTTT,CASSRDGGNQPQHF